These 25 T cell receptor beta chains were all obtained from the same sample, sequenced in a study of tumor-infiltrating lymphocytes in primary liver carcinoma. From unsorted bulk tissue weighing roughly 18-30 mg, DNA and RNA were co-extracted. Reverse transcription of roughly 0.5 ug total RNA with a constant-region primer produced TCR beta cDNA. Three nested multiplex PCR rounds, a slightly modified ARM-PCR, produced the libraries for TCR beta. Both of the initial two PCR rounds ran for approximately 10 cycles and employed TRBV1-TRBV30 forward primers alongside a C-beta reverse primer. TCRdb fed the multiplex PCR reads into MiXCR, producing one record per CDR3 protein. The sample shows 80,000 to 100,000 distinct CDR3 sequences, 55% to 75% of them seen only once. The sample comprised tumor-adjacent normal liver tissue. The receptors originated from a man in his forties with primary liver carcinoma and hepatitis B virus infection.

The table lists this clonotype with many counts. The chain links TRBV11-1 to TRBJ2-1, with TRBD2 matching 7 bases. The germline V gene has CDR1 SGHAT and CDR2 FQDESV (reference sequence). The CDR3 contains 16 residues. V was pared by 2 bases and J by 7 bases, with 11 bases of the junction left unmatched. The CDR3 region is CASSLRASGTSNEQFF. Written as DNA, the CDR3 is TGTGCCAGCAGCTTAAGGGCTAGCGGAACGTCGAATGAGCAGTTCTTC.

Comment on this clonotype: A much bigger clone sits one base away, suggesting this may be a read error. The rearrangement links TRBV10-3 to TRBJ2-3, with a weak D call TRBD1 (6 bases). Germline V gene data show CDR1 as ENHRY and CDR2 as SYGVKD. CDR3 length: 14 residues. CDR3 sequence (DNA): TGTGCCTTCAGCAACAGGGCTGGCACAGATACGCAGTATTTT. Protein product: CAFSNRAGTDTQYF.

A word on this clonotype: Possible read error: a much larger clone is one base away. The CDR3 DNA follows: TGTGCCATCAGTGAGTCCGGGATTTCGACAGATACGCACTATTTT. Its translation is CAISESGISTDTHYF. This chain uses TRBV10-3 with TRBJ2-3; either TRBD1 or TRBD2 may fit D (5 bases each). This CDR3 region has 15 residues. Per the germline V gene, CDR1 is ENHRY and CDR2 is SYGVKD.

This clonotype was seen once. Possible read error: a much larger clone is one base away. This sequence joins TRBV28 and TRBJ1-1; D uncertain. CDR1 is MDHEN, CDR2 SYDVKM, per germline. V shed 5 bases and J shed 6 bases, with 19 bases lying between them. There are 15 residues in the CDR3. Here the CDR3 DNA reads TGTGCCAGCAGTCTAACTAACAAGGCCCCCGCTGAAGCTTTCTTT. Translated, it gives CASSLTNKAPAEAFF.

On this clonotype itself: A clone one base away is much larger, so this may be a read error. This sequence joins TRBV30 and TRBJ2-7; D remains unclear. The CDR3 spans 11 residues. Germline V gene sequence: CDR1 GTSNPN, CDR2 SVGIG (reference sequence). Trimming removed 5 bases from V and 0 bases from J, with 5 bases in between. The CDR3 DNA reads TGTGCCTGGGAGAACTCCTACGAGCAGTACTTC. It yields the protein CAWENSYEQYF.

The CDR3 spells CASSYRIGTQYF. The CDR3 coding sequence is TGTGCCAGCAGCTACAGAATAGGGACTCAGTACTTC. V is TRBV11-2 and J is TRBJ2-5, with TRBD2 as a possible D gene (6 bases). The germline V gene has CDR1 SGHAT and CDR2 FQNNGV. V was shortened by 4 bases and J by 11 bases, with 14 bases between the two germline ends. This CDR3 is 12 amino acids long.

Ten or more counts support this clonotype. The CDR3 protein is CAISDSVSSYEQYF. In DNA form, the CDR3 reads TGTGCCATCAGTGACAGTGTAAGCTCCTACGAGCAGTACTTC. The gene calls are TRBV10-3 and TRBJ2-7; no clear D gene. Germline assignment: CDR1 ENHRY and CDR2 SYGVKD. Trimming shortened V by 3 bases and J by 0 bases, and 9 bases separated the two germline ends. This CDR3 is 14 amino acids long.

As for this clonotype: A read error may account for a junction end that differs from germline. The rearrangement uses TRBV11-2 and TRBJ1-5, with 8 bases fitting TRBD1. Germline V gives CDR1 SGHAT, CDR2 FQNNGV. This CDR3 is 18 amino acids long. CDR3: CVSSLAGTGELWSQPQHF. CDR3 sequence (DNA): TGTGTCAGCAGCTTAGCTGGGACAGGTGAATTATGGAGTCAGCCCCAGCATTTT. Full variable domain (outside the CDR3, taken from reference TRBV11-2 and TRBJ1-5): EAGVAQSPRYKIIEKRQSVAFWCNPISGHATLYWYQQILGQGPKLLIQFQNNGVVDDSQLPKDRFSAERLKGVDSTLKIQPAKLEDSAVYLCVSSLAGTGELWSQPQHFGDGTRLSIL.

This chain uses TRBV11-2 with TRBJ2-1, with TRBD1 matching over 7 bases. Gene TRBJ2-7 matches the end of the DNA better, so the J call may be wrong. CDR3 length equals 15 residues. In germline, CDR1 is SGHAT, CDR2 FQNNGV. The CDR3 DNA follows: TGTGCCAGCAGCTCCCACAGGGGCGACTACAATGAGCAGTACTTC. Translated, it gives CASSSHRGDYNEQYF.

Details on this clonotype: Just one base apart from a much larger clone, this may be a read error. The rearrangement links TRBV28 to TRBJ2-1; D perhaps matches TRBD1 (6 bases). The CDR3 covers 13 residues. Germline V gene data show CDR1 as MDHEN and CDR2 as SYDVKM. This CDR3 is CTSSPSGAGEQFF. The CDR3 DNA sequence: TGTACCAGCAGTCCTTCAGGGGCCGGGGAGCAGTTCTTC.

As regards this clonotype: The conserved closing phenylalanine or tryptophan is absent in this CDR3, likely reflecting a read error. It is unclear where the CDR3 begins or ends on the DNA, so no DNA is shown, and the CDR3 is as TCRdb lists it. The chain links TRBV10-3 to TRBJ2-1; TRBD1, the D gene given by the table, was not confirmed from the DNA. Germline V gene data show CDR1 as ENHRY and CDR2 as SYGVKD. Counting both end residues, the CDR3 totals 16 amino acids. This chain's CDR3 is CAISDSAGVSYNEQLS.

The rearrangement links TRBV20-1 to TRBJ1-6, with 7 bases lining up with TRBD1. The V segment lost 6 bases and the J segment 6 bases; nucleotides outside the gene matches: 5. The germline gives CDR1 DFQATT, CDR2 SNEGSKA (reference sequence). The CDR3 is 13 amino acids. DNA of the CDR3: TGCAGTGCCCACCGGGACAGTAATTCACCCCTCCACTTT. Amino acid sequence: CSAHRDSNSPLHF.

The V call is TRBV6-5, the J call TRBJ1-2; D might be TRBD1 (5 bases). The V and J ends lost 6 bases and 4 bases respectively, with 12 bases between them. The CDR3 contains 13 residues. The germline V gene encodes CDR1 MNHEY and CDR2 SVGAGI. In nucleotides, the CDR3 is TGTGCCAGCAGCGTCAGGGATAGCTATGGCTACACCTTC. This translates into CASSVRDSYGYTF.

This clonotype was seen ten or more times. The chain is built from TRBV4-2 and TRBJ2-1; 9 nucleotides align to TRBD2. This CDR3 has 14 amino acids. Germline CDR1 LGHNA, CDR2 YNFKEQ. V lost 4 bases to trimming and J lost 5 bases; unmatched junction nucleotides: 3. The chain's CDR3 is CASSPSGTHNEQFF. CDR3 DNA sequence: TGTGCCAGCAGCCCTAGCGGGACCCACAATGAGCAGTTCTTC.

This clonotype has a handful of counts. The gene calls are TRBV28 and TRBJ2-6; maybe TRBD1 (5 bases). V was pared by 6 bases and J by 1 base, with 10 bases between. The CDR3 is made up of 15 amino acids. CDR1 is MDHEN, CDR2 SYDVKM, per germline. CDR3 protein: CASRFPGSGANVLTF. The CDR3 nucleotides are TGTGCCAGCAGATTTCCAGGGTCTGGGGCCAACGTCCTGACTTTC.

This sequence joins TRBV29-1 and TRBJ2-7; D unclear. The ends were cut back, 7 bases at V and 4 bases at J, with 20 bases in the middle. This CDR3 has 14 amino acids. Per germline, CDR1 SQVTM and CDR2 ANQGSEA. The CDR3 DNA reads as TGCAGCGCCACCACCGAGCCGAACCATTACGAGCAGTACTTC. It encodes CSATTEPNHYEQYF.

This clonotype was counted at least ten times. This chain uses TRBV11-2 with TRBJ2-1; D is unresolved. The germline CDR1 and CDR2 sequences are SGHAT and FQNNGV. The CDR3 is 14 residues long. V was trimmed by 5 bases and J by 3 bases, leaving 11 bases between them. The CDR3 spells CASSPPRFYNEQFF. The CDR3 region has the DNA TGTGCCAGCAGCCCCCCCCGGTTCTACAATGAGCAGTTCTTC.

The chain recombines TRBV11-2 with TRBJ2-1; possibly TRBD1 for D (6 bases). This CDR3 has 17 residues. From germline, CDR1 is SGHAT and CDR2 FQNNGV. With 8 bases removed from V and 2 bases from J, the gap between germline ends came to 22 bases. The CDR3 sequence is CASGRTSGQSTYNEQFF. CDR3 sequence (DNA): TGTGCCAGCGGCCGTACATCGGGACAAAGCACCTACAATGAGCAGTTCTTC.

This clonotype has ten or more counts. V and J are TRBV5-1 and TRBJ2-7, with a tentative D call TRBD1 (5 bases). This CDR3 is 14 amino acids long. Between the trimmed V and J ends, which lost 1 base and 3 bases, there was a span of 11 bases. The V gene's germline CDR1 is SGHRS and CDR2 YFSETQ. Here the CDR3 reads CASSLSAGFYEQYF. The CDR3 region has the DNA TGCGCCAGCAGCTTGAGTGCAGGGTTCTACGAGCAGTACTTC.

CDR3 region: CTGTLGEHYEQYF. CDR3 nucleotide sequence: TGTACCGGAACTTTGGGGGAGCACTACGAGCAGTACTTC. The rearrangement links TRBV7-9 to TRBJ2-7; either TRBD1 or TRBD2 may fit D (5 bases each). CDR3 length: 13 residues. Germline loops: CDR1 SEHNR, CDR2 FQNEAQ (reference sequence).

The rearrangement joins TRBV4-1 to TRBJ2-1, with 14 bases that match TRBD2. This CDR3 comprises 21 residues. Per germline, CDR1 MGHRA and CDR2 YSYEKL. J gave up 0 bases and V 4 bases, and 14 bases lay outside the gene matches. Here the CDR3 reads CASSRPGTSGSVGGSYNEQFF. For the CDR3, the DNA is TGCGCCAGCAGCCGACCGGGGACTAGCGGGAGTGTTGGGGGCTCCTACAATGAGCAGTTCTTC.

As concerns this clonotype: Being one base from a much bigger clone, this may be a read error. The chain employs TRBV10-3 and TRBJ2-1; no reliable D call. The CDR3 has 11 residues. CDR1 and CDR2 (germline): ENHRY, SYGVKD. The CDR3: CAIRGNNEQSF. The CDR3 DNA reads TGTGCCATCAGAGGAAACAATGAGCAGTCCTTC.

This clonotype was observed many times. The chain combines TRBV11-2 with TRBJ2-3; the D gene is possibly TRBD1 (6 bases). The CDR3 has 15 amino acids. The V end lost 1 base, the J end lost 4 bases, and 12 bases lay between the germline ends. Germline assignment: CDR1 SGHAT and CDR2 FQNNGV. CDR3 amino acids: CASSLGVGGADTQYF. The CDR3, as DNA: TGTGCCAGCAGCTTAGGGGTAGGGGGAGCAGATACGCAGTATTTT.

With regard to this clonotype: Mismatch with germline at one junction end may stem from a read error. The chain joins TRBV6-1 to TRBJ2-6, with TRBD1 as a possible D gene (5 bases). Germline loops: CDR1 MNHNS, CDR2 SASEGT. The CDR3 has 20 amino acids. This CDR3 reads CVSSASFVPYDLSGANVLTF. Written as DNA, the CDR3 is TGTGTCAGCAGTGCCTCGTTCGTTCCGTACGACCTCTCTGGGGCCAACGTCTTGACTTTC.

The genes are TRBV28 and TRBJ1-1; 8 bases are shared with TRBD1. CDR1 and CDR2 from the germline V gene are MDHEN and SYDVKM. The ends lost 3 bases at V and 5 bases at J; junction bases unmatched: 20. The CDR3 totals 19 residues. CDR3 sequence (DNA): TGTGCCAGCAGTTTCCTCGCCAGGACAGGGATTAGCATGGGGACTGAAGCTTTCTTT. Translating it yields CASSFLARTGISMGTEAFF.